This T cell receptor beta chain was identified during a study of T cell responses to AZD1222 COVID-19 vaccine. The data were produced by immunoSEQ multiplex PCR, yet TCRdb's version contains in-frame clones alone and is incomplete. The sample lists 100,000 to 150,000 clones; 75% to 90% were seen once. Study results and limitations: Unmutated variant regions are reportedly targeted by nearly half of spike-specific TCRs. Dominant at 160-218 and 743-854, vaccine-associated CD4 TCRs also spanned spike. Spike-specific TCR breadth and depth were elevated following two AZD1222 doses. Donors were chiefly white British, with a greater number of females, and clonal diversity was perhaps underestimated.

Trimming cost V 3 bases and J 1 base, with 6 bases left between them. The germline CDR1 and CDR2 sequences are MRHNA and SNTAGT. The CDR3 length is 13 residues. A remark on this clone: Its antigen is not identified.

The source material was peripheral blood, sampled on day 0 of AZD1222 vaccination. The chain links TRBV6-4 to TRBJ1-1; no firm D call. This TCR was recovered from an adult in good health. The CDR3 nucleotides are TGTGCCAGCAGTGAACAACCGAACACTGAAGCTTTCTTT. Translated: CASSEQPNTEAFF.